This T cell receptor (beta chain) derives from a study of blood T cell repertoires in COVID-19 (dated by TCRdb to about 2020). Regarding the research as a whole: Collaborator samples came from the United States, Italy and Spain and covered acute and convalescent phases of COVID-19. The samples were drawn from two sources: the first 160 participants of the ongoing ImmuneRACE study, and about 1,300 subjects contributed by 6 global collaborators. HLA class I and class II types, where available, came from metadata supplied by the sample provider rather than from assay-based typing. Subjects who had been exposed to COVID-19, were actively infected with it, or had recovered from it provided the deeply sampled blood TCRbeta repertoires that made up the dataset. The repertoires were released in a freely available public database intended as a resource for research on the immune response to SARS-CoV-2. A de-identified subject ID, COVID-19 status, age in years and sex were almost always included in the sample metadata. The prospective study material was composed of cDNA or gDNA derived from T cells, B-cell-depleted T cells, or PBMCs. Findings and caveats that apply to the study as a whole: The amount of clinical and demographic metadata varied by source and participant and was provided uncurated.

Whole blood was collected in K2EDTA tubes by collaborating institutions according to the institutions' own protocols. For TCRbeta analysis, collaborators shipped samples in one of three forms: frozen whole blood, isolated PBMCs, or DNA extracted from either of those sample types. TCRbeta CDR3 regions were amplified from genomic DNA by means of the immunoSEQ Assay, a bias-controlled multiplex PCR. The authors' pipeline ran thus. The number of nucleated cells in each sample was estimated by amplification of reference gene primers within the assay. To quantify the absolute abundance of each unique TCRbeta CDR3 rearrangement, sequence reads were collapsed and filtered. Productive Simpson clonality was computed per sample as the square root of Simpson's diversity index over productive rearrangements. The clones in this table, taken by TCRdb from immuneACCESS, are in-frame only. Not every clone is retained; where verified, under half of the shortfall comes from an unresolved V gene, and the cause of the rest is unknown. V, J and clone size are those of that table, while D and trimming were read from the DNA. The sample table lists approximately 220,000 clones, about 87% of them with a count of one. Approximately 3% of the sample is in the top ten clones.

The junction shows trimming of 4 bases on V and 1 base on J, and the gene matches do not reach 3 bases of it. The CDR3, from cysteine to phenylalanine, totals 14 residues. The sequence is cut down to CDR3 DNA, 42 bases in frame from base 1. Based on the germline V gene, the CDR1 and CDR2 sequences are SGHRS and YFSETQ. As to this clone: Its antigen remains unidentified. No much larger clonotype is one base removed from it; base qualities were not supplied.

The TCR sequence derives from a man aged 60 to 69 with acute or convalescent COVID-19. Rearrangement joined TRBV5-1 to TRBJ2-5; 8 central bases correspond to TRBD2. The sample was peripheral blood. The sequence in DNA is TGCGCCAGCAGCATAGGACTAGCCCAAGAGACCCAGTACTTC. Protein translation: CASSIGLAQETQYF. With all but the CDR3 taken from the reference TRBV5-1 and TRBJ2-5 genes, the full variable domain is: KAGVTQTPRYLIKTRGQQVTLSCSPISGHRSVSWYQQTPGQGLQFLFEYFSETQRNKGNFPGRFSGRQFSNSRSEMNVSTLELGDSALYLCASSIGLAQETQYFGPGTRLLVL.